This entry lists 13 T cell receptor beta chains sequenced from one sample in a study of cytomegalovirus exposure and HLA in healthy donors (dated by TCRdb to the late 2010s). Receptor amplification or capture employed the immunoSEQ multiplex PCR assay. For the multiplex PCR, a mixture combining 60 forward primers for TCR Vbeta segments and 13 reverse primers for TCR Jbeta segments was used. TCRdb limited this immuneACCESS table to in-frame rearrangements with V and J called. A share of clones is missing; checked studies link under half to unresolved V genes, and the rest is unexplained. In this sample the table shows some 95,000 clones, 77% of which occur a single time. About 7% of the sample is held by the ten biggest clonotypes. The source material was PBMCs. These receptors were obtained from a man aged 50 or older in good health and CMV-seropositive.

The rearrangement links TRBV9 to TRBJ1-3; no reliable D call. Germline CDR1 is SGDLS and CDR2 is YYNGEE. Between the trimmed V and J ends, which lost 3 bases and 1 base, there was a span of 14 bases. This CDR3 contains 16 residues. CDR3 in amino acids: CASSASFPVSGNTIYF. In DNA, the CDR3 is TGTGCCAGCAGCGCCTCTTTCCCGGTGTCTGGAAACACCATATATTTT.

The CDR3 nucleotides read TGTGCCAGCAGCGTAGATTCAGGGCAGAATCAGCCCCAGCATTTT. Translated, it gives CASSVDSGQNQPQHF. The chain is built from TRBV9 and TRBJ1-5; TRBD1 might be the D (5 bases). The CDR3 loop spans 15 amino acids. V gave up 0 bases and J gave up 4 bases, with 11 bases separating them. Germline CDR1 and CDR2: SGDLS and YYNGEE.

V usage is TRBV9 and J usage is TRBJ1-1, with 7 positions matching TRBD1. Germline lookup yields CDR1 SGDLS and CDR2 YYNGEE. The CDR3 contains 14 residues. V shed 3 bases and J 0 bases; nucleotides not matched to a gene: 2. This CDR3 reads CASSAGTVNTEAFF. For the CDR3, the DNA is TGTGCCAGCAGCGCGGGGACAGTGAACACTGAAGCTTTCTTT. Full variable domain (remainder filled in from reference TRBV9 and TRBJ1-1): DSGVTQTPKHLITATGQRVTLRCSPRSGDLSVYWYQQSLDQGLQFLIQYYNGEERAKGNILERFSAQQFPDLHSELNLSSLELGDSALYFCASSAGTVNTEAFFGQGTRLTVV.

The gene calls are TRBV5-1 and TRBJ1-1, with a weak D call TRBD1 (5 bases). V lost 2 bases and J lost 4, with 18 bases in between. Germline V gene data show CDR1 as SGHRS and CDR2 as YFSETQ. The CDR3 length is 16 residues. The CDR3: CASSFRREGLGTEAFF. CDR3 DNA: TGCGCCAGCAGCTTTCGTAGGGAGGGGCTCGGCACTGAAGCTTTCTTT.

The chain carries TRBV7-9 and TRBJ1-1; D unresolved. From germline, CDR1 is SEHNR and CDR2 FQNEAQ (reference sequence). V dropped 2 bases and J dropped 0 bases, with 7 bases sitting between them. This CDR3 region has 14 residues. CDR3 amino acids: CASSLQAMNTEAFF. The CDR3 DNA sequence: TGTGCCAGCAGCTTACAGGCTATGAACACTGAAGCTTTCTTT.

V gene TRBV2 combines with J gene TRBJ1-6; TRBD1 is a possible D gene (5 bases). Germline CDR1 SNHLY, CDR2 FYNNEI. The length of the CDR3 is 12 residues. V lost 5 bases and J lost 7, with 6 bases in between. CDR3 sequence (DNA): TGTGCCAGCAGTCAGGGCAATTCACCCCTCCACTTT. Translated, it gives CASSQGNSPLHF.

This chain links TRBV4-3 with TRBJ2-3, with 11 bases aligning to TRBD1. J lost 3 bases, V lost 4 bases, and 6 bases had no gene match. This CDR3 has 16 amino acids. Germline assignment: CDR1 LGHNA and CDR2 YSLEER. The CDR3 DNA reads TGCGCCAGCAGCCCCGGACAGGGGGCTTTGACAGATACGCAGTATTTT. Its protein product is CASSPGQGALTDTQYF.

Note on this clone: Since the CDR3 does not end with the conserved phenylalanine or tryptophan, this likely comes from a read error. The chain recombines TRBV19 with TRBJ1-6, with D perhaps TRBD1 (5 bases). The CDR3 is 17 amino acids. V shed 3 bases and J shed 9 bases, with 21 bases lying between them. Germline V gives CDR1 LNHDA, CDR2 SQIVND (reference sequence). The CDR3 protein is CASSISPIQADGSPLHL. Here the CDR3 DNA reads TGTGCCAGTAGTATTTCCCCAATACAGGCGGACGGTTCACCCCTCCACCTT.

This sequence joins TRBV5-1 and TRBJ2-7; 12 positions match TRBD2. V was pared by 4 bases and J by 5 bases, with 4 bases of the junction left unmatched. The CDR3 has 14 residues. Germline assignment: CDR1 SGHRS and CDR2 YFSETQ. The CDR3 DNA follows: TGCGCCAGCAGCACCGGACTAGCGGGAAACGAGCAGTACTTC. Its protein is CASSTGLAGNEQYF.

This rearrangement joins TRBV29-1 to TRBJ2-5, with D maybe TRBD2 (6 bases). Trimming cost V 6 bases and J 5 bases, with 16 bases left between them. The CDR3 loop spans 13 amino acids. Germline V CDR1 and CDR2: SQVTM, ANQGSEA. The CDR3 here is CSVSQLAGETQYF. The CDR3 DNA reads TGCAGCGTGTCACAATTGGCGGGGGAGACCCAGTACTTC.

The rearrangement uses TRBV7-3 and TRBJ1-1; D may be TRBD1 (6 bases). Germline V gene lookup returns CDR1 SGHTA and CDR2 FQGTGA. V dropped 2 bases and J dropped 8 bases, with 12 bases sitting between them. There are 13 residues in the CDR3. The CDR3 DNA follows: TGTGCCAGCAGCTTAGCAGGGGCAATGGAAGCTTTCTTT. Encoded protein: CASSLAGAMEAFF.

This chain links TRBV15 with TRBJ1-5, with TRBD1 matching over 12 bases. The CDR3 has 20 residues. The J segment lost 0 bases and the V segment lost 4 bases, leaving 13 bases of the junction unmatched. The germline V gene encodes CDR1 LNHNV and CDR2 YYDKDF (reference sequence). The CDR3 protein is CATSTPFSGTGGHSNQPQHF. CDR3 sequence (DNA): TGTGCCACCAGCACGCCATTTTCCGGGACAGGGGGCCATAGCAATCAGCCCCAGCATTTT.

The genes are TRBV19 and TRBJ1-4; D call uncertain. Trimming took 3 bases from V and 5 from J, leaving 13 bases between them. The germline gives CDR1 LNHDA, CDR2 SQIVND (reference sequence). The CDR3 is 15 amino acids. CDR3 coding DNA: TGTGCCAGTAGTATGGGAGGGTCTCGGAATGAAAAACTGTTTTTT. Translated: CASSMGGSRNEKLFF.